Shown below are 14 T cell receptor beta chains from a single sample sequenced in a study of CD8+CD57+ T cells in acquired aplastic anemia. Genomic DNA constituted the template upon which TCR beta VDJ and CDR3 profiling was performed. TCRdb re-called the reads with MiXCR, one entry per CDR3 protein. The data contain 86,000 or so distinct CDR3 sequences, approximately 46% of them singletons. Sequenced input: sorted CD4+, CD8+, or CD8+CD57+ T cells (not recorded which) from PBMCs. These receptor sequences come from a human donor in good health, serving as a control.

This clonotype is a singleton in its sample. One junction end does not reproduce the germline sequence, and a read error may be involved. The CDR3 reads CASGTGGFAGYTF. For the CDR3, the DNA is TGCGCCAGTGGGACAGGGGGTTTTGCTGGCTACACCTTC. The V call is TRBV2, the J call TRBJ1-2, with 11 bases fitting TRBD1. The CDR3 length is 13 residues. CDR1 is SNHLY and CDR2 is FYNNEI in the germline V gene.

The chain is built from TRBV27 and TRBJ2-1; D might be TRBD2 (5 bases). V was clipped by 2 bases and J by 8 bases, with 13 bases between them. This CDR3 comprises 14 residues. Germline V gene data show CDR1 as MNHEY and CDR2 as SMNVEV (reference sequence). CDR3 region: CASSLRDPRDEQFF. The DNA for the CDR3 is TGTGCCAGCAGTTTACGGGATCCTAGAGATGAGCAGTTCTTC.

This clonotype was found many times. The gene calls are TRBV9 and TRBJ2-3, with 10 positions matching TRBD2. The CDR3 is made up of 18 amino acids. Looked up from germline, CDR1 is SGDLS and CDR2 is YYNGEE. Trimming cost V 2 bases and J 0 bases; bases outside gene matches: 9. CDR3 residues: CASSVGGLAPASTDTQYF. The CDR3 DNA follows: TGTGCCAGCAGCGTCGGGGGACTAGCGCCCGCTAGCACAGATACGCAGTATTTT.

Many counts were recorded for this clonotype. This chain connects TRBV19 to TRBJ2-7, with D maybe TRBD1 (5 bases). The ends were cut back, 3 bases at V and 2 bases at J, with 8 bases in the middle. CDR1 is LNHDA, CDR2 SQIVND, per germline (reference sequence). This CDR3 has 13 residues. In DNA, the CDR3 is TGTGCCAGTAGTATGGCGACAGCCTACGAGCAGTACTTC. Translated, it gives CASSMATAYEQYF.

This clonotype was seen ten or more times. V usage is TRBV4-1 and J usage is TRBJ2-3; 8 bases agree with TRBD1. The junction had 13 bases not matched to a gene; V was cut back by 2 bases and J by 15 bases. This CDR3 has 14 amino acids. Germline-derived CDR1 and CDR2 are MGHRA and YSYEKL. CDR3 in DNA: TGCGCCAGCAGCCAAACTTTTACCGGGACAGGACCCTATTTT. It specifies CASSQTFTGTGPYF.

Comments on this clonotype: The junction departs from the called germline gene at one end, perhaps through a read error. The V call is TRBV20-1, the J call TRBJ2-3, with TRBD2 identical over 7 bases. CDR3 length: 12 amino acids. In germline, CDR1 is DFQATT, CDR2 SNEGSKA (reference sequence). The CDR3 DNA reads TGCAGTCCTAGCGGAAGCACAGATACGCAGTATTTT. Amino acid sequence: CSPSGSTDTQYF.

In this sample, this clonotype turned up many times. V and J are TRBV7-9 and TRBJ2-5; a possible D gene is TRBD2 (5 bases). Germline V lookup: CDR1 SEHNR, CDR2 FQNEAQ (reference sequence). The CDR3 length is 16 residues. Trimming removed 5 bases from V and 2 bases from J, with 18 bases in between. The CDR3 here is CASSAGDGRDQETQYF. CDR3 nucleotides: TGTGCCAGCAGCGCCGGCGACGGACGGGATCAAGAGACCCAGTACTTC.

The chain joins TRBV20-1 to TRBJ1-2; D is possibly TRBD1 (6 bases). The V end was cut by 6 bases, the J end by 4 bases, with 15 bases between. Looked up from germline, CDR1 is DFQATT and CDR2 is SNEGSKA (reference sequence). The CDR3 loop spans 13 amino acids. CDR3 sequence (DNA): TGCAGTGCAACCCGGGACATTTTCTATGGCTACACCTTC. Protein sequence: CSATRDIFYGYTF.

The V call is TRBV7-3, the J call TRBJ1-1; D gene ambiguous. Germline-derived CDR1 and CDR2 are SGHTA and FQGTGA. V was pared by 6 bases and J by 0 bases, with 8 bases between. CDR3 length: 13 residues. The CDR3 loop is CASSIGMNTEAFF. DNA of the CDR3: TGTGCCAGCAGTATCGGGATGAACACTGAAGCTTTCTTT.

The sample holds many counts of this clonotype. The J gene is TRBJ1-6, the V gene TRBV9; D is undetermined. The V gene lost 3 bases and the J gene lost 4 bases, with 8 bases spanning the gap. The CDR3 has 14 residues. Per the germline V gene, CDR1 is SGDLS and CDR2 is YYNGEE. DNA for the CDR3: TGTGCCAGCAGCGACGGTGGGTATAATTCACCCCTCCACTTT. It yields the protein CASSDGGYNSPLHF.

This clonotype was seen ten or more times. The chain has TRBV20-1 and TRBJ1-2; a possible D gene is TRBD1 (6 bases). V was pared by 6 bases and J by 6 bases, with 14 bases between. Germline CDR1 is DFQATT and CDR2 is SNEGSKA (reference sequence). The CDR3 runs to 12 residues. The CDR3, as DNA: TGCAGTGCAGGGGGGTTGGAGGATGGCTACACCTTC. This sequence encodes CSAGGLEDGYTF.

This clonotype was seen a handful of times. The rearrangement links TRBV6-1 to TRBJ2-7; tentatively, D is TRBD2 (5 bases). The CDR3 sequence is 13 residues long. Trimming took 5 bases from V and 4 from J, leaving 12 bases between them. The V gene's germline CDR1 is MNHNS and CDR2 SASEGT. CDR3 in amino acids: CASSLDFTYEQYF. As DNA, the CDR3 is TGTGCCAGCAGTCTGGACTTTACTTACGAGCAGTACTTC.

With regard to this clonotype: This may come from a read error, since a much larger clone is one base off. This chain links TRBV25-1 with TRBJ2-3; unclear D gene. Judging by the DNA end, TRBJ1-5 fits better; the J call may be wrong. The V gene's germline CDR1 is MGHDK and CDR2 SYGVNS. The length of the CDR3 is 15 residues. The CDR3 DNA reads TGTGCCAGCAGTGCCCTAGCGGGAGTAGTGGATACGCAGCATTTT. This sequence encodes CASSALAGVVDTQHF.

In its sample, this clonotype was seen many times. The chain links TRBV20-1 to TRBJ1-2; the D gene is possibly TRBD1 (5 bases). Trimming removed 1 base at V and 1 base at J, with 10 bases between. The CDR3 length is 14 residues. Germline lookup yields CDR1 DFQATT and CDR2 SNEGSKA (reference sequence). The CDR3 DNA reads TGCAGTGCTAGAGCCCCACAGGTTAACTATGGCTACACCTTC. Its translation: CSARAPQVNYGYTF.